This is a list of T cell receptor beta chains from one sample in a study of T cells expressing NK-cell markers. One entry per CDR3 protein, without DNA, is what TCRdb gives after re-calling the 5' RACE reads. Its table records 160,000 or so distinct CDR3 sequences. Sequencing was done on a sample of blood T cells: a sorted CD56 or NKG2C T cell subset, CD4+ or CD8+ T cells, or bulk PBMC T cells (not recorded which). These receptors were taken from a woman between 18 and 75 years old in good health. The CDR3 runs from the conserved cysteine through the conserved F or W.

TRBJ2-2 TRBV7-3 CASSFGTPNTGELFF
TRBJ2-2 TRBV10-3 CAIRDRGPGNTGELFF
TRBJ1-1 TRBV4-1 CASSQGGGFSEAFF
TRBJ2-6 TRBV12-3/TRBV12-4 CASSWDRARANVLTF
TRBJ2-7 TRBV7-2 CASSLVQGGTYEQYF
TRBJ2-4 TRBV20-1 CSAPASGRKNIQYF
TRBJ1-4 TRBV5-1 CASSLSRQAANEKLFF
TRBJ1-1 TRBV5-1 CASSLVGRGNRMNTEAFF
TRBJ2-5 TRBV18 CASSPLTGVQETQYF
TRBJ2-1 TRBV6-1 CASSETYWSSYNEQFF
TRBJ1-1 TRBV7-9 CASSLGQAPTEAFF
TRBJ2-2 TRBV27 CASSISLYGIIGELFF
TRBJ2-3 TRBV6-2/TRBV6-3 CASSRGPLASADTQYF
TRBJ1-1 TRBV5-1 CASSIARGEAFF
TRBJ1-1 TRBV30 CAWSGFHKRTEAFF
TRBJ2-5 TRBV12-3/TRBV12-4 CASRPGTGSFETQYF
TRBJ2-6 TRBV6-5 CASSSGTGSLAGANVLTF
TRBJ2-7 TRBV12-3/TRBV12-4 CASSGTGDYEQYF
TRBJ1-5 TRBV14 CASSQDSRGEQSNQPQHF
TRBJ2-7 TRBV27 CASSRDATSYEQYF
TRBJ2-7 TRBV28 CASSTPGQGSYEQYF
TRBJ1-2 TRBV20-1 CSAFQSQGYGYTF
TRBJ1-1 TRBV27 CASSLMGSGTEAFF
TRBJ1-1 TRBV4-1 CASSQVFGAANTEAFF
TRBJ2-2 TRBV5-1 CASSLDPGRNTGELFF
TRBJ2-5 TRBV5-1 CASFSNRAKETQYF
TRBJ1-5 TRBV24-1 CATRTTHSNQPQHF
TRBJ1-5 TRBV5-6 CASSLSGSGNQPQHF
TRBJ1-2 TRBV6-1 CASNEAAGGYYGYTF
TRBJ2-1 TRBV5-1 CASSLAGEYNEQFF
TRBJ1-2 TRBV6-1 CASSERRGSNYGYTF
TRBJ2-7 TRBV6-6 CASSQAQGAGYF
TRBJ2-7 TRBV10-3 CAITSTRTGANEQYF
TRBJ1-1 TRBV11-2 CASQQGTEAFF
TRBJ2-7 TRBV7-2 CASSPLRDLEQYF
TRBJ2-1 TRBV6-1 CASRLRENPYNEQFF
TRBJ1-5 TRBV20-1 CSAYQGAINQPQHF
TRBJ1-5 TRBV6-1 CASRTAGGRSNQPQHF
TRBJ2-1 TRBV7-2 CASSLELAGGSVEQFF
TRBJ2-1 TRBV3-1 CASSQGESSYNEQFF
TRBJ2-7 TRBV6-6 CASSYPTGFEQYF
TRBJ2-3 TRBV29-1 CSVGLVHTDTQYF